Following are 15 T cell receptor beta chains from one sample sequenced in a study of cytomegalovirus exposure and HLA in healthy donors. Vbeta (60) and Jbeta (13) primers were used in the PCR. Clones were read by immunoSEQ multiplex PCR, and TCRdb kept only the in-frame ones, dropping some. This sample has some 120,000 clones; about 80% occur once, and the top ten carry around 2.5%. Sequencing was done on a sample of PBMCs. Receptor source: a man aged 30-40 years in good health and CMV-seronegative.

The chain employs TRBV29-1 and TRBJ1-2, with 9 nucleotides matching TRBD1. Germline V gene data show CDR1 as SQVTM and CDR2 as ANQGSEA. The ends lost 6 bases at V and 8 bases at J; junction bases unmatched: 7. This CDR3 is built from 12 residues. The DNA of the CDR3 is TGCAGCGTCGATGGGACAGGGAGCGGCTACACCTTC. Translated, it gives CSVDGTGSGYTF. Filled out from reference TRBV29-1 and TRBJ1-2, the complete variable domain reads SAVISQKPSRDICQRGTSLTIQCQVDSQVTMMFWYRQQPGQSLTLIATANQGSEATYESGFVIDKFPISRPNLTFSTLTVSNMSPEDSSIYLCSVDGTGSGYTFGSGTRLTVV.

The chain employs TRBV18 and TRBJ2-5; D may be TRBD1 (6 bases). This CDR3 is built from 13 residues. Germline V gives CDR1 KGHSH, CDR2 LQKENI. V lost 1 base and J lost 4, with 7 bases in between. In DNA, the CDR3 is TGTGCCAGCTCACCACAGGACAGAGAGACCCAGTACTTC. Residues: CASSPQDRETQYF.

The J gene is TRBJ2-7, the V gene TRBV5-1; 7 nucleotides align to TRBD1. Germline CDR1 SGHRS, CDR2 YFSETQ. CDR3 length: 15 amino acids. V shed 5 bases and J 9 bases; nucleotides not matched to a gene: 17. CDR3: CASRRVTGEMGSQYF. Written as DNA, the CDR3 is TGCGCCAGCAGGCGCGTCACAGGGGAGATGGGGTCGCAGTACTTC.

This CDR3 reads CASSPGGTVSYEQYF. CDR3 nucleotides: TGTGCCAGCAGCCCGGGGGGGACGGTCTCCTACGAGCAGTACTTC. The rearrangement uses TRBV6-1 and TRBJ2-7, with TRBD2 matching over 8 bases. V trimming: 6 bases; J trimming: 0 bases; junction bases outside the gene matches: 7. The CDR3 runs 15 residues. Germline V gene lookup returns CDR1 MNHNS and CDR2 SASEGT.

The chain carries TRBV19 and TRBJ2-1; 7 nucleotides match TRBD2. This CDR3 spans 15 amino acids. With 8 bases clipped from V and 5 bases from J, the junction kept 12 bases outside the gene matches. Germline CDR1 is LNHDA and CDR2 is SQIVND (reference sequence). CDR3 in amino acids: CASDAGTTFDNEQFF. The CDR3 coding sequence is TGTGCCAGTGATGCCGGGACTACCTTTGACAATGAGCAGTTCTTC.

The J gene is TRBJ1-5, the V gene TRBV18, with TRBD1 matching over 7 bases. Germline trimming cut 3 bases from V and 3 bases from J; bases unmatched to any gene: 5. The V gene's germline CDR1 is KGHSH and CDR2 LQKENI. This CDR3 is 15 amino acids long. The CDR3 nucleotides read TGTGCCAGCTCACCCCAACAGGGGATCAATCAGCCCCAGCATTTT. Protein sequence: CASSPQQGINQPQHF.

J is TRBJ2-3 and V is TRBV7-2, with 8 nucleotides matching TRBD1. The junction had 7 bases not matched to a gene; V was cut back by 10 bases and J by 1 base. In germline, CDR1 is SGHTA, CDR2 FQGNSA. The CDR3 consists of 14 residues. CDR3 residues: CAISGGAGTDTQYF. The CDR3 DNA follows: TGTGCCATCTCAGGGGGCGCGGGCACAGATACGCAGTATTTT.

This clone was found a few times. The chain employs TRBV7-2 and TRBJ1-2; the match to TRBD1 covers 7 bases. J was trimmed by 0 bases and V by 6 bases; bases with no gene match: 16. Germline V gene sequence: CDR1 SGHTA, CDR2 FQGNSA. The CDR3 consists of 18 residues. CDR3 nucleotides: TGTGCCAGCAGTGGGACCTCACGAACAGGGGTGACTAACTATGGCTACACCTTC. This gives the protein CASSGTSRTGVTNYGYTF.

The chain uses TRBV5-6 and TRBJ1-2; maybe TRBD1 (6 bases). The CDR3 covers 15 residues. V was shortened by 0 bases and J by 2 bases, with 11 bases between the two germline ends. CDR1 and CDR2 from the germline V gene are SGHDT and YYEEEE. The DNA of the CDR3 is TGTGCCAGCAGCTTGGCGGGGGGCAACAACTATGGCTACACCTTC. It specifies CASSLAGGNNYGYTF.

This chain links TRBV9 with TRBJ2-2; 9 nucleotides align to TRBD1. The germline V gene encodes CDR1 SGDLS and CDR2 YYNGEE. The CDR3 has 15 amino acids. V lost 3 bases, J lost 6 bases, and 6 bases stayed unmatched. CDR3 sequence (DNA): TGTGCCAGCAGCGAGGGACAGGGTCTGGCCGGGGAGCTGTTTTTT. Residues: CASSEGQGLAGELFF.

A single count supports this clone. This rearrangement joins TRBV6-5 to TRBJ1-4; 10 bases fit TRBD1. Trimming took 2 bases from V and 8 from J; bases not matched to a gene: 5. This CDR3 spans 15 amino acids. CDR1 is MNHEY and CDR2 is SVGAGI in the germline V gene. The CDR3 sequence is CASSYGTGVGEKLFF. CDR3 sequence (DNA): TGTGCCAGCAGTTACGGGACAGGGGTGGGGGAAAAACTGTTTTTT.

V and J are TRBV4-1 and TRBJ2-1; 9 bases line up with TRBD2. V lost 1 base, J lost 0 bases, and 4 bases stayed unmatched. Germline V gene sequence: CDR1 MGHRA, CDR2 YSYEKL. This CDR3 is 17 amino acids long. The CDR3 loop is CASSQGGSGSSYNEQFF. In DNA, the CDR3 is TGCGCCAGCAGCCAAGGGGGTAGCGGGAGCTCCTACAATGAGCAGTTCTTC.

V and J are TRBV5-1 and TRBJ2-1; D is ambiguous. The ends were cut back, 8 bases at V and 0 bases at J, with 12 bases in the middle. CDR3 length: 14 amino acids. CDR1 is SGHRS, CDR2 YFSETQ, per germline. CDR3 in amino acids: CASARGDSYNEQFF. CDR3 DNA: TGCGCCAGTGCAAGAGGCGACTCCTACAATGAGCAGTTCTTC.

The chain joins TRBV27 to TRBJ1-1; D is uncertain. Germline values: CDR1 MNHEY, CDR2 SMNVEV (reference sequence). This CDR3 contains 12 residues. V dropped 4 bases and J dropped 0 bases, with 3 bases sitting between them. The CDR3 loop reads CASSSMNTEAFF. CDR3 nucleotide sequence: TGTGCCAGCAGTTCAATGAACACTGAAGCTTTCTTT.

This clone showed up just a few times. At one end the junction does not follow the germline gene, possibly because of a read error. The chain has TRBV6-5 and TRBJ1-2, with 8 bases matching TRBD1. The germline gives CDR1 MNHEY, CDR2 SVGAGI. The CDR3 runs 15 residues. The DNA for the CDR3 is TGTGCCAGCAGTCGCCGGACAGGGAAAGACTATGGCTACCCCTTC. It yields the protein CASSRRTGKDYGYPF.